The 18 T cell receptor beta chains listed next were all sequenced from one sample in a study of cytomegalovirus exposure and HLA in healthy donors. The PCR contained 60 Vbeta and 13 Jbeta primers. Some clones are missing from TCRdb's copy, which holds only in-frame ones; the method was immunoSEQ multiplex PCR. The sample lists about 150,000 clones; 77% were seen once. Sequenced input: PBMCs. The receptors here all came from a woman in her thirties in good health and CMV-seropositive.

The table lists this clone with a count of one. The chain uses TRBV6-1 and TRBJ1-5, with D maybe TRBD1 (5 bases). CDR3 length: 18 amino acids. CDR1 is MNHNS and CDR2 is SASEGT in the germline V gene. V gave up 3 bases and J gave up 1 base, with 19 bases separating them. CDR3 protein: CASSDLTAFIGSNQPQHF. CDR3 DNA: TGTGCCAGCAGTGACTTGACAGCGTTCATTGGAAGCAATCAGCCCCAGCATTTT.

Comments on this clone: Other DNA sequences from this sample encode an identical CDR3 as well. CDR3 DNA sequence: TGTGCCAGCAGGGGCCTATCTGGAAACACCATATATTTT. Encoded protein: CASRGLSGNTIYF. The gene calls are TRBV2 and TRBJ1-3; D unclear. With 6 bases removed from V and 1 base from J, the gap between germline ends came to 7 bases. This CDR3 spans 13 amino acids. Germline V gene lookup returns CDR1 SNHLY and CDR2 FYNNEI.

CDR3 sequence reads: CASSEASGIENEQFF. The CDR3 DNA reads TGTGCCAGCAGTGAAGCCAGCGGGATCGAGAATGAGCAGTTCTTC. The rearrangement uses TRBV25-1 and TRBJ2-1; 7 bases are shared with TRBD2. The CDR3 covers 15 residues. Germline V gene sequence: CDR1 MGHDK, CDR2 SYGVNS. J lost 7 bases, V lost 2 bases, and 8 bases had no gene match.

The V gene is TRBV5-4, the J gene TRBJ2-1; TRBD1 aligns across 7 bases. CDR3 length equals 14 residues. The germline CDR1 and CDR2 sequences are SGHNT and YYREEE (reference sequence). V lost 2 bases to trimming and J lost 8 bases; unmatched junction nucleotides: 7. This chain's CDR3 is CASSLGDSFYEQFF. The DNA for the CDR3 is TGTGCCAGCAGCTTAGGGGACAGCTTCTATGAGCAGTTCTTC.

This clone was counted a single time. The V call is TRBV19, the J call TRBJ2-1, with TRBD2 matching 8 bases. Trimming removed 7 bases from V and 2 bases from J; junction bases left unmatched: 10. This CDR3 comprises 16 residues. Germline CDR1 is LNHDA and CDR2 is SQIVND (reference sequence). The CDR3 bases are TGTGCCAGTACCCCCGGGACTAGGAAACCCTACAATGAGCAGTTCTTC. Its translation: CASTPGTRKPYNEQFF.

This clone was detected once. The chain recombines TRBV30 with TRBJ1-2; D call uncertain. The germline V gene has CDR1 GTSNPN and CDR2 SVGIG (reference sequence). The V gene lost 0 bases and the J gene lost 7 bases, with 6 bases spanning the gap. The CDR3 runs to 11 residues. The CDR3 sequence is CAWSVLGGYTF. DNA for the CDR3: TGTGCCTGGAGTGTACTAGGTGGCTACACCTTC.

CDR3 residues: CASMGEGETQYF. CDR3 nucleotide sequence: TGTGCCAGCATGGGGGAGGGAGAGACCCAGTACTTC. The chain is built from TRBV2 and TRBJ2-5; 7 bases align to TRBD2. The CDR3 is 12 residues long. V lost 7 bases and J lost 4; bases outside the gene matches: 3. Germline V gene lookup returns CDR1 SNHLY and CDR2 FYNNEI.

The chain combines TRBV6-1 with TRBJ1-5, with 10 nucleotides matching TRBD1. The CDR3 has 15 residues. Germline lookup yields CDR1 MNHNS and CDR2 SASEGT. V gave up 7 bases and J gave up 7 bases; unmatched junction bases: 10. The CDR3 region has the DNA TGTGCCAGCAAAGCGGGACAGGGGATGATACAGCCCCAGCATTTT. Encoded protein: CASKAGQGMIQPQHF.

The chain combines TRBV18 with TRBJ2-3, with D tentatively TRBD2 (5 bases). The CDR3 length is 13 residues. Trimming took 2 bases from V and 9 from J, leaving 12 bases between them. Germline V gene lookup returns CDR1 KGHSH and CDR2 LQKENI. The CDR3 nucleotides read TGTGCCAGCTCACCATCTAGCTCCTCGACGCAGTATTTT. Translation: CASSPSSSSTQYF.

This rearrangement joins TRBV19 to TRBJ2-5; TRBD1 is a possible D gene (6 bases). The CDR3 runs 16 residues. The germline V gene encodes CDR1 LNHDA and CDR2 SQIVND (reference sequence). V lost 6 bases, J lost 4 bases, and 21 bases lay in between. CDR3 loop: CASSPMGALLGETQYF. The CDR3 region has the DNA TGTGCCAGTAGCCCTATGGGGGCGCTATTAGGAGAGACCCAGTACTTC.

This chain connects TRBV5-1 to TRBJ1-1; perhaps TRBD1 as D (5 bases). Trimming removed 0 bases at V and 3 bases at J, with 9 bases between. From germline, CDR1 is SGHRS and CDR2 YFSETQ. The CDR3 is made up of 14 amino acids. The CDR3, as DNA: TGCGCCAGCAGCTTGGCGGCAGGGCACACTGAAGCTTTCTTT. This encodes CASSLAAGHTEAFF.

V usage is TRBV28 and J usage is TRBJ2-3, with 10 positions matching TRBD2. The V and J ends lost 5 bases and 3 bases, in that order; junction bases with no gene match: 5. CDR1 is MDHEN and CDR2 is SYDVKM in the germline V gene. CDR3 length equals 15 residues. The CDR3, as DNA: TGTGCCAGCAGTCCCAATAGCGGGAGGACAGATACGCAGTATTTT. Its translation is CASSPNSGRTDTQYF.

This clone was observed a handful of times. The V and J genes are TRBV7-6 and TRBJ2-5; D remains ambiguous. Germline V gene sequence: CDR1 SGHVS, CDR2 FNYEAQ. Trimming took off 1 base at V and 5 bases at J, with 14 bases between the two ends. The CDR3 covers 15 residues. The CDR3 region has the DNA TGTGCCAGCAGCTTAGAGGCACAAGCCGGGGAGACCCAGTACTTC. This encodes CASSLEAQAGETQYF.

This clone is a singleton in its sample. CDR3 in DNA: TGTGCCACCAGGGTTGGGGACACGGGTCAGCCCCAGCATTTT. It codes for CATRVGDTGQPQHF. This chain joins TRBV15 and TRBJ1-5; D is perhaps TRBD1 (6 bases). The CDR3 loop spans 14 amino acids. Trimming stripped 6 bases from V and 6 bases from J, with 15 bases between. Germline assignment: CDR1 LNHNV and CDR2 YYDKDF (reference sequence).

This rearrangement joins TRBV7-2 to TRBJ2-1, with a possible D match to TRBD2 (5 bases). With 3 bases removed from V and 4 bases from J, the gap between germline ends came to 7 bases. Germline CDR1 is SGHTA and CDR2 is FQGNSA. This CDR3 contains 13 residues. As DNA, the CDR3 is TGTGCCAGCAGCTTCCAGCGGTACAATGAGCAGTTCTTC. Amino acids: CASSFQRYNEQFF.

V usage is TRBV19 and J usage is TRBJ2-3; the match to TRBD2 covers 15 bases. CDR1 is LNHDA and CDR2 is SQIVND in the germline V gene (reference sequence). This CDR3 has 19 residues. J gave up 5 bases and V 5 bases, and 14 bases lay outside the gene matches. The CDR3 reads CASSPRTSGRAADIDTQYF. DNA of the CDR3: TGTGCCAGTAGTCCAAGGACTAGCGGGAGGGCCGCTGATATAGATACGCAGTATTTT.

The J gene is TRBJ2-7, the V gene TRBV9, with D tentatively TRBD2 (6 bases). V lost 2 bases and J lost 5, with 11 bases in between. The CDR3 runs to 13 residues. CDR1 and CDR2 from the germline V gene are SGDLS and YYNGEE. The CDR3 nucleotides are TGTGCCAGCAGCGTGGCGGGGCTCCACGAGCAGTACTTC. The encoded protein is CASSVAGLHEQYF.

The CDR3 sequence is CASSTGSSGNTIYF. Here the CDR3 DNA reads TGTGCCAGCAGTACAGGGAGCTCTGGAAACACCATATATTTT. This sequence joins TRBV6-1 and TRBJ1-3; tentatively, D is TRBD1 (6 bases). This CDR3 is 14 amino acids long. V lost 5 bases to trimming and J lost 0 bases, with 8 bases between them. Germline loops: CDR1 MNHNS, CDR2 SASEGT.